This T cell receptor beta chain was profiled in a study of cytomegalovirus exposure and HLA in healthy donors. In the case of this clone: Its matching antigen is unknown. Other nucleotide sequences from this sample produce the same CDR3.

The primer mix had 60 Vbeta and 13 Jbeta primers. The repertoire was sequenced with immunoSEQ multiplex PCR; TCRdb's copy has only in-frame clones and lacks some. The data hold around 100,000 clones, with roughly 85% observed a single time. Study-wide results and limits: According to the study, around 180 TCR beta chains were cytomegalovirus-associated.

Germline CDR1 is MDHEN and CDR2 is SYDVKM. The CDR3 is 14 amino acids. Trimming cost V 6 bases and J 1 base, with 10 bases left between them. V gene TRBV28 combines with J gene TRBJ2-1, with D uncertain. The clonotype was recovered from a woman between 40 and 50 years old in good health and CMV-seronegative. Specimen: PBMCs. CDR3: CASSFTQSYNEQFF. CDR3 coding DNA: TGTGCCAGCAGCTTCACACAATCCTACAATGAGCAGTTCTTC.